The T cell receptor (beta chain) described here comes from a study of T cell responses to AZD1222 COVID-19 vaccine. Study in general: The analysis combined second doses at about 4 or about 12 weeks. Study findings and constraints: The donor group comprised mostly white British people and more females; the analysis possibly underestimated clonal diversity. Unmutated variant regions reportedly attract nearly half of all spike-specific TCRs. Spike-wide vaccine-associated CD4 TCRs dominated at 160-218 and 743-854.

Generated by immunoSEQ multiplex PCR, the TCRdb table keeps only in-frame clones and is missing some. This table holds approximately 110,000 clones, about 87% found once. There are 18 residues in the CDR3. Germline-derived CDR1 and CDR2 are SEHNR and FQNEAQ (reference sequence). V was trimmed by 5 bases and J by 0 bases, leaving 17 bases between them. This clone rates as medium-sized. Its antigen is not known. The sequence was obtained from an adult in good health. This sequence joins TRBV7-9 and TRBJ2-6; D not resolved. The material sequenced was peripheral blood, taken on day 0 of AZD1222 vaccination. The CDR3 DNA follows: TGTGCCAGCAGCAGACACGCGGCGTTTGGCTCTGGGGCCAACGTCCTGACTTTC. It is translated as CASSRHAAFGSGANVLTF.